The clone carrying this TCR beta chain was recorded at least ten times. The data stem from a study of T cells in Graves' hyperthyroidism and ophthalmopathy. Amplified TCR beta CDR3 regions came from RNA transcripts. Primed by the HTBI set, a first-round RT-PCR was run on the TCR CDR3. TCRdb reprocessed the multiplex PCR reads with MiXCR, giving one entry per CDR3 protein. The sample lists about 330,000 distinct CDR3 sequences; around 15% were seen once. CDR3 length equals 13 residues. Looked up from germline, CDR1 is SQVTM and CDR2 is ANQGSEA. V was trimmed by 4 bases and J by 0 bases, leaving 8 bases between them.

The chain couples TRBV29-1 to TRBJ2-3, with D unresolved. The clonotype was recovered from a woman in her thirties or forties with Graves' ophthalmopathy. The sequencing input was blood. CDR3: CSVVQDSTDTQYF. The CDR3 DNA reads as TGCAGCGTTGTCCAGGACAGCACAGATACGCAGTATTTT.